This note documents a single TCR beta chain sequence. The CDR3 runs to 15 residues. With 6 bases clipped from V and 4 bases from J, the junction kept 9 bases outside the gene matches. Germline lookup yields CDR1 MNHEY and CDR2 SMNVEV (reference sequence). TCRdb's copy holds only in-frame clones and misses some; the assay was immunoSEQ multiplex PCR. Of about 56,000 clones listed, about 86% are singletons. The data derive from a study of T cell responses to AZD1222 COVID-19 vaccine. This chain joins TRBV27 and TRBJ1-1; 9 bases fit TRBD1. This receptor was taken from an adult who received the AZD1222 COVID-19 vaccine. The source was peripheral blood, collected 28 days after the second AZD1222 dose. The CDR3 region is CASSLLQGAPTEAFF. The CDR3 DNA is TGTGCCAGCAGCCTCTTACAGGGGGCGCCCACTGAAGCTTTCTTT.